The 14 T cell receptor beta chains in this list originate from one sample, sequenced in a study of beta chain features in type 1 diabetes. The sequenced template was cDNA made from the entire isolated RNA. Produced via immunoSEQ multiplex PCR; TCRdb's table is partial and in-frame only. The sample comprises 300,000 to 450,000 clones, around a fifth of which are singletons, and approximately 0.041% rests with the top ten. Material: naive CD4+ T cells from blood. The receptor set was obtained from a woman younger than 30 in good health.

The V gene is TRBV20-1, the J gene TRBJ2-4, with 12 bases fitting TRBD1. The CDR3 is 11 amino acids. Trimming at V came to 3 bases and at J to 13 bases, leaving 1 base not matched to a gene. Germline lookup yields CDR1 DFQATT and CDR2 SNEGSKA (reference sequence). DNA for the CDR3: TGCAGTGCTAGGGGACAGGGGGCCCAGTACTTC. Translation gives CSARGQGAQYF.

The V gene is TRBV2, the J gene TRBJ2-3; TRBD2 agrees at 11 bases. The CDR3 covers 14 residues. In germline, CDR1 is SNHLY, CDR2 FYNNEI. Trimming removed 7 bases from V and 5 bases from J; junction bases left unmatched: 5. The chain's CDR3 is CASNLAGGQDTQYF. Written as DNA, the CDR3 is TGTGCCAGCAACTTAGCGGGGGGGCAAGATACGCAGTATTTT.

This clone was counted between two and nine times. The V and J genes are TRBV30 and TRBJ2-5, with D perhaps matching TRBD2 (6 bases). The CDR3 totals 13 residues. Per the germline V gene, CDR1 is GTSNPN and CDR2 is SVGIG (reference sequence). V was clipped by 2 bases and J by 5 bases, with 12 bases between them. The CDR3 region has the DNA TGTGCCTGGAGTATGACTAGATCGGAGACCCAGTACTTC. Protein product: CAWSMTRSETQYF.

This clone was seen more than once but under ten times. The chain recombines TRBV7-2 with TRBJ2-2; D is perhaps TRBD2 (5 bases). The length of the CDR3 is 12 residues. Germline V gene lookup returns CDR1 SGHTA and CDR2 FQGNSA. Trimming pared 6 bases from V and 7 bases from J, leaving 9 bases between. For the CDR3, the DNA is TGTGCCAGCAGGCCGGGGTTCGGGGAGCTGTTTTTT. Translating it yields CASRPGFGELFF.

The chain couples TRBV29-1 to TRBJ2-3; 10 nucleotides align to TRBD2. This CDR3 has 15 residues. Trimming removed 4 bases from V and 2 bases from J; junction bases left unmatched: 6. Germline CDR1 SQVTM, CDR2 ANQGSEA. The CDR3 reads CSVVGAGGPTDTQYF. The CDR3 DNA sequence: TGCAGCGTTGTTGGAGCGGGGGGGCCCACAGATACGCAGTATTTT.

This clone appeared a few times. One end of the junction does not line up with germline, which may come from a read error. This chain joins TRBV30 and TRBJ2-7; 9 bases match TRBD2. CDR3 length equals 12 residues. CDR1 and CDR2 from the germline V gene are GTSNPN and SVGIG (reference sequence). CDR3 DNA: TGTGCCTGGAGTACGACTAGCGGCTCCCCGGACTTC. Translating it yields CAWSTTSGSPDF.

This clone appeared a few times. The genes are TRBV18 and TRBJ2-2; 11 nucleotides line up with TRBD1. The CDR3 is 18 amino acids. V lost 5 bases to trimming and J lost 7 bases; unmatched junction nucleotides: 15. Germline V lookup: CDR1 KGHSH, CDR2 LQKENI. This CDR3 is CASSSMDVGTGGFGELFF. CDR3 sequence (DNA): TGTGCCAGCTCATCCATGGACGTCGGGACAGGGGGTTTCGGGGAGCTGTTTTTT.

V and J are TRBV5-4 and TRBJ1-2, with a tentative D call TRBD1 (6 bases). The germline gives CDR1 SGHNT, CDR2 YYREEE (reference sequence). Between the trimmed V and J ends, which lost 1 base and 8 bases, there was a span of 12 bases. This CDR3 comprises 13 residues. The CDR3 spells CASSLHRVGGYTF. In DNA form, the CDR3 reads TGTGCCAGCAGCTTGCACAGGGTGGGCGGCTACACCTTC.

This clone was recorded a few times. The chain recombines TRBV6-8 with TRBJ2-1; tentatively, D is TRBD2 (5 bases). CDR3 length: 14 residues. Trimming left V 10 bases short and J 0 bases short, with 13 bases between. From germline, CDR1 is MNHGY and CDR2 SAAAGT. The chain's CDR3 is CATLLESSYNEQFF. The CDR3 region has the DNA TGTGCCACCTTACTAGAGTCCTCCTACAATGAGCAGTTCTTC.

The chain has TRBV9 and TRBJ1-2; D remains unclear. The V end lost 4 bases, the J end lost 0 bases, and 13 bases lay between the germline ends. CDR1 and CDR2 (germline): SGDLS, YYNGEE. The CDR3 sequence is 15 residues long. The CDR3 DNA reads TGTGCCAGCAGCTCCTCCCCCCAGTCTAACTATGGCTACACCTTC. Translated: CASSSSPQSNYGYTF.

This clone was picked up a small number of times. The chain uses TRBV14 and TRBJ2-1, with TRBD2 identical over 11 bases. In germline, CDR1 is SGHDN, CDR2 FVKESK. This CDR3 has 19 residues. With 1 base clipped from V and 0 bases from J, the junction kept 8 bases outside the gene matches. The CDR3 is CASSQGDTSGSGSYNEQFF. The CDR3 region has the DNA TGTGCCAGCAGCCAAGGGGATACTAGCGGGAGTGGCTCCTACAATGAGCAGTTCTTC.

The CDR3: CASSLLGQNTEAFF. CDR3 coding DNA: TGTGCCAGCAGCTTACTAGGACAGAACACTGAAGCTTTCTTT. This chain links TRBV11-1 with TRBJ1-1, with TRBD1 as a possible D gene (5 bases). V was shortened by 2 bases and J by 1 base, with 8 bases between the two germline ends. CDR1 SGHAT and CDR2 FQDESV come from the germline V gene (reference sequence). The CDR3 covers 14 residues.

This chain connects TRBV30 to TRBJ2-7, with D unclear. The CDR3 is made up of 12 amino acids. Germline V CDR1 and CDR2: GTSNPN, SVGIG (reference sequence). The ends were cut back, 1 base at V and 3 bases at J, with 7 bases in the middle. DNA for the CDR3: TGTGCCTGGAGTGCGCAGATCTACGAGCAGTACTTC. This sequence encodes CAWSAQIYEQYF. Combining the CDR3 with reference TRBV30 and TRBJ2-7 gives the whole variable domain SQTIHQWPATLVQPVGSPLSLECTVEGTSNPNLYWYRQAAGRGLQLLFYSVGIGQISSEVPQNLSASRPQDRQFILSSKKLLLSDSGFYLCAWSAQIYEQYFGPGTRLTVT.

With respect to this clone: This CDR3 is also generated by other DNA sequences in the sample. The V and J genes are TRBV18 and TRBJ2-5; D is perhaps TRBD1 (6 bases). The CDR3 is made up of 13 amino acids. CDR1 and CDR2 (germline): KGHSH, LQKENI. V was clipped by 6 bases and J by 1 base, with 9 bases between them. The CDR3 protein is CASSQGTQETQYF. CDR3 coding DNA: TGTGCCAGCTCGCAGGGGACCCAAGAGACCCAGTACTTC. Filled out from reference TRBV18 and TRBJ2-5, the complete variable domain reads NAGVMQNPRHLVRRRGQEARLRCSPMKGHSHVYWYRQLPEEGLKFMVYLQKENIIDESGMPKERFSAEFPKEGPSILRIQQVVRGDSAAYFCASSQGTQETQYFGPGTRLLVL.